The clone carrying this T cell receptor (beta chain) occurred a few times. Its target is unknown. The V gene lost 5 bases and the J gene lost 5 bases, with 16 bases spanning the gap. CDR1 is MDHEN and CDR2 is SYDVKM in the germline V gene. The CDR3 length is 15 residues. The source of the sample is a study of T-cell memory formation after mild COVID-19. Study outcomes and limitations: Shrinking CD4+ clones resided mostly in CM and EM, and CD8+ ones in EMRA.

MiXCR was run by TCRdb on the 5' RACE reads, yielding one entry per CDR3 protein. In the table there are under 600,000 distinct CDR3 sequences, 20% to 25% of which are singletons. The chain joins TRBV28 to TRBJ1-5, with D possibly TRBD1 on 5 matching bases. Sequenced material: PBMCs or a T cell subset sorted from them (not recorded which). This receptor was identified in an adult woman who had mild COVID-19 (a few samples of this study predate the infection). Cell type and time point are not known. The CDR3 nucleotides read TGTGCCAGCAGTATACCACCCCTAGGGGATCAGCCCCAGCATTTT. Protein sequence: CASSIPPLGDQPQHF.